The 13 T cell receptor beta chains given below trace back to one sample, sequenced in a study of blood T cell repertoires in COVID-19. TCRdb keeps only in-frame clones here, not all; method: immunoSEQ multiplex PCR. Among some 150,000 clones listed, over 75% were seen once. Input material: peripheral blood. The receptor set was obtained from a man aged 55-75 years with COVID-19, enrolled during active disease.

CDR3 sequence: CASSHGNRDDYGYTF. The DNA for the CDR3 is TGCGCCAGCAGCCACGGAAACAGGGATGACTATGGCTACACCTTC. The chain employs TRBV4-1 and TRBJ1-2; tentative D call: TRBD1 (6 bases). The CDR3 has 15 residues. V shed 3 bases and J shed 3 bases, with 14 bases lying between them. Germline-derived CDR1 and CDR2 are MGHRA and YSYEKL.

This sequence joins TRBV9 and TRBJ2-5; TRBD1 aligns across 9 bases. CDR3 size: 14 residues. Germline CDR1 is SGDLS and CDR2 is YYNGEE. The ends lost 3 bases at V and 5 bases at J; junction bases unmatched: 5. The CDR3 reads CASSDRQGGETQYF. In nucleotides, the CDR3 is TGTGCCAGCAGCGACAGACAGGGGGGCGAGACCCAGTACTTC.

V and J are TRBV11-2 and TRBJ2-7, with TRBD1 identical over 8 bases. The CDR3 spans 15 residues. CDR1 SGHAT and CDR2 FQNNGV come from the germline V gene. The V segment lost 1 base and the J segment 2 bases; nucleotides outside the gene matches: 4. For the CDR3, the DNA is TGTGCCAGCAGCTTAGGACAGGGGTCTCCCTACGAGCAGTACTTC. It translates to CASSLGQGSPYEQYF.

As DNA, the CDR3 is TGTGCCAGCAGCCAGCCGAGGTCGAACACTGAAGCTTTCTTT. This gives the protein CASSQPRSNTEAFF. The chain carries TRBV3-1 (or the pseudogene TRBV3-2) and TRBJ1-1; D ambiguous. Deletions cut 3 bases from V and 1 base from J, with 9 bases between. CDR3 length: 14 residues. Germline CDR1 reads LGHDT; CDR2 reads YNNKEL (reference sequence).

The chain combines TRBV10-3 with TRBJ1-2; 8 bases map to TRBD1. The ends lost 4 bases at V and 3 bases at J; junction bases unmatched: 7. Germline V lookup: CDR1 ENHRY, CDR2 SYGVKD. The length of the CDR3 is 15 residues. CDR3: CAISGGQARDYGYTF. The CDR3, as DNA: TGTGCCATCAGTGGGGGACAGGCCAGAGACTATGGCTACACCTTC.

This clone appeared a few times. The chain couples TRBV28 to TRBJ1-5; a possible D gene is TRBD1 (5 bases). The CDR3 totals 14 residues. Deletions cut 6 bases from V and 5 bases from J, with 14 bases between. CDR1 is MDHEN, CDR2 SYDVKM, per germline. The CDR3 sequence is CASSLHGAYQPQHF. CDR3 nucleotides: TGTGCCAGCAGCCTACATGGGGCTTATCAGCCCCAGCATTTT.

V gene TRBV5-1 combines with J gene TRBJ2-3, with 7 bases that match TRBD1. Germline assignment: CDR1 SGHRS and CDR2 YFSETQ. J gave up 3 bases and V 4 bases, and 5 bases lay outside the gene matches. The CDR3 length is 14 residues. CDR3 in amino acids: CASSRGTVTDTQYF. The CDR3 bases are TGCGCCAGCAGCCGAGGGACAGTAACAGATACGCAGTATTTT.

The gene calls are TRBV7-8 and TRBJ1-1; D uncertain. V was shortened by 1 base and J by 3 bases, with 12 bases between the two germline ends. The CDR3 is 15 amino acids. Per germline, CDR1 SGHVS and CDR2 FQNEAQ. CDR3 amino acids: CASSLERAADTEAFF. For the CDR3, the DNA is TGTGCCAGCAGCTTAGAGAGGGCCGCAGACACTGAAGCTTTCTTT.

Only one count was recorded for this clone. This chain joins TRBV30 and TRBJ2-2, with 11 bases fitting TRBD2. This CDR3 region has 15 residues. The J segment lost 1 base and the V segment lost 5 bases, leaving 3 bases of the junction unmatched. CDR1 and CDR2 (germline): GTSNPN, SVGIG (reference sequence). The CDR3 DNA reads as TGTGCCTGGGGGGGGACTAGCGGGAACACCGGGGAGCTGTTTTTT. It translates to CAWGGTSGNTGELFF.

The gene calls are TRBV5-6 and TRBJ1-6; D is possibly TRBD1 (5 bases). Trimming removed 5 bases at V and 4 bases at J, with 19 bases between. Germline lookup yields CDR1 SGHDT and CDR2 YYEEEE. CDR3 size: 17 residues. The CDR3 DNA reads TGTGCCAGCAGTCGGAGGAGGGGAGCGGGTTATAATTCACCCCTCCACTTT. Translation: CASSRRRGAGYNSPLHF.

This chain links TRBV25-1 with TRBJ1-5, with 8 positions matching TRBD1. J gave up 2 bases and V 4 bases, and 4 bases lay outside the gene matches. Germline V gene lookup returns CDR1 MGHDK and CDR2 SYGVNS. This CDR3 contains 15 residues. In nucleotides, the CDR3 is TGTGCCAGCAGTGCTACGGGACAGGGCAATCAGCCCCAGCATTTT. Its translation is CASSATGQGNQPQHF. The full variable domain, its missing parts supplied by reference TRBV25-1 and TRBJ1-5, is EADIYQTPRYLVIGTGKKITLECSQTMGHDKMYWYQQDPGMELHLIHYSYGVNSTEKGDLSSESTVSRIRTEHFPLTLESARPSHTSQYLCASSATGQGNQPQHFGDGTRLSIL.

This clone showed up just a few times. J is TRBJ2-3 and V is TRBV19; 9 bases line up with TRBD1. The CDR3 length is 14 residues. The V gene's germline CDR1 is LNHDA and CDR2 SQIVND (reference sequence). V lost 6 bases, J lost 3 bases, and 4 bases stayed unmatched. The CDR3 here is CASRPTGGTDTQYF. The DNA for the CDR3 is TGTGCCAGTAGACCGACAGGGGGAACAGATACGCAGTATTTT.

The rearrangement links TRBV24-1 to TRBJ2-1, with D possibly TRBD2 on 6 matching bases. The CDR3 is 17 residues long. Per germline, CDR1 KGHDR and CDR2 SFDVKD. Trimming took 3 bases from V and 4 from J, leaving 18 bases between them. CDR3 DNA: TGTGCCACCAGTGATCCGCAGGTCCGGGGGAGGTACAATGAGCAGTTCTTC. Protein sequence: CATSDPQVRGRYNEQFF.